This is a list of T cell receptor beta chains from one sample in a study of OX40 agonist ivuxolimab in advanced cancers. Using immunoSEQ multiplex PCR, the repertoire was profiled, and TCRdb retains in-frame clones only, with some absent. The data hold approximately 70,000 clones, with roughly 80% observed a single time. The sample was CD4+ or CD8+ T cells sorted from blood, taken in a trial of the OX40 agonist ivuxolimab. The receptors derive from an adult with an advanced solid tumor such as melanoma, head and neck, liver or kidney cancer. Each CDR3 is given with its conserved first and last residue. A D gene is named only where the DNA matches it firmly. The size of a clone is reported for some rows only, either as once, few or many, or as a class for expanded clones.

v_gene: TRBV2
abundance: -
len: 13
j_gene: TRBJ2-1
d_gene: -
CDR3nt: TGTGCCAGCAGTCCGGACTTATACAATGAGCAGTTCTTC
CDR3aa: CASSPDLYNEQFF

v_gene: TRBV6-1
abundance: -
len: 15
j_gene: TRBJ2-3
d_gene: TRBD2
CDR3nt: TGTGCCAGCAGGGGTGGACTAGCGGGGGGTGATACGCAGTATTTT
CDR3aa: CASRGGLAGGDTQYF

v_gene: TRBV6-5
abundance: -
len: 14
j_gene: TRBJ2-5
d_gene: -
CDR3nt: TGTGCCAGCAGCCGTCAGAGTAACCAAGAGACCCAGTACTTC
CDR3aa: CASSRQSNQETQYF

v_gene: TRBV28
abundance: few
len: 15
j_gene: TRBJ1-2
d_gene: TRBD1
CDR3nt: TGTGCCAGCAGTGAACAGGGGGCTGAGGAATATGGCTACACCTTC
CDR3aa: CASSEQGAEEYGYTF

v_gene: TRBV5-1
abundance: -
len: 17
j_gene: TRBJ2-3
d_gene: TRBD2
CDR3nt: TGCGCCAGCAGCTTGCTTACTAGCGGGGGGGTCACAGATACGCAGTATTTT
CDR3aa: CASSLLTSGGVTDTQYF

v_gene: TRBV28
abundance: medium-sized
len: 14
j_gene: TRBJ1-6
d_gene: TRBD1
CDR3nt: TGTGCCAGCAGATCAGACAGGGGAAGTTCACCCCTCCACTTT
CDR3aa: CASRSDRGSSPLHF

v_gene: TRBV4-3
abundance: -
len: 20
j_gene: TRBJ2-4
d_gene: -
CDR3nt: TGCGCCAGCAGCCAAGTTCCCGTAACTGTCCAATTGGCGTCAGAAAACATTCAGTACTTC
CDR3aa: CASSQVPVTVQLASENIQYF

v_gene: TRBV7-2
abundance: once
len: 15
j_gene: TRBJ2-1
d_gene: TRBD2
CDR3nt: TGTGCCAGCAGCTTAGTAGCGGGAGTACGAAATGAGCAGTTCTTC
CDR3aa: CASSLVAGVRNEQFF

v_gene: TRBV14
abundance: few
len: 16
j_gene: TRBJ1-1
d_gene: -
CDR3nt: TGTGCCAGCAGCCAAGAACAGTTCTTAGGAGAGGCCGAAGCTTTCTTT
CDR3aa: CASSQEQFLGEAEAFF

v_gene: TRBV7-2
abundance: once
len: 15
j_gene: TRBJ2-7
d_gene: TRBD2
CDR3nt: TGTGCCAGCAGCTTAGCTAGCGGGAACTCCTACGAGCAGTACTTC
CDR3aa: CASSLASGNSYEQYF

v_gene: TRBV27
abundance: once
len: 16
j_gene: TRBJ2-2
d_gene: -
CDR3nt: TGTGCCAGCAGTTTATTCCCCCAGGGTAACACCGGGGAGCTGTTTTTT
CDR3aa: CASSLFPQGNTGELFF

v_gene: TRBV27
abundance: -
len: 17
j_gene: TRBJ2-1
d_gene: -
CDR3nt: TGTGCCAGCAGTTTATCGAGTAGGGTTAGCTCCTACAATGAGCAGTTCTTC
CDR3aa: CASSLSSRVSSYNEQFF

v_gene: TRBV10-3
abundance: -
len: 16
j_gene: TRBJ1-5
d_gene: -
CDR3nt: TGTGCCATCAGTGAGTCTCGGGCGGACCCCAATCAGCCCCAGCATTTT
CDR3aa: CAISESRADPNQPQHF

v_gene: TRBV6-5
abundance: -
len: 13
j_gene: TRBJ2-2
d_gene: TRBD1
CDR3nt: TGTGCCAGCAGTTGGGACAGGGCCGGGGAGCTGTTTTTT
CDR3aa: CASSWDRAGELFF

v_gene: TRBV5-1
abundance: -
len: 12
j_gene: TRBJ1-6
d_gene: -
CDR3nt: TGCGCCAGCAGCTTGGATAATTCACCCCTCCACTTT
CDR3aa: CASSLDNSPLHF

v_gene: TRBV9
abundance: -
len: 15
j_gene: TRBJ2-1
d_gene: -
CDR3nt: TGTGCCAGCAGCGCCGACTGGGCGGTCTTGAATGAGCAGTTCTTC
CDR3aa: CASSADWAVLNEQFF

v_gene: TRBV2
abundance: -
len: 14
j_gene: TRBJ2-5
d_gene: -
CDR3nt: TGTGCCAGCAGCCGAGGGCGAGGGGCGGAGACCCAGTACTTC
CDR3aa: CASSRGRGAETQYF

v_gene: TRBV19
abundance: -
len: 14
j_gene: TRBJ1-2
d_gene: TRBD1
CDR3nt: TGTGCCAGTAGCCCGGGACAGGGAGGCTATGGCTACACCTTC
CDR3aa: CASSPGQGGYGYTF

v_gene: TRBV30
abundance: -
len: 15
j_gene: TRBJ1-2
d_gene: TRBD1
CDR3nt: TGTGCCTGGAGTCCCCCCGACAGGGAAGGCTATGGCTACACCTTC
CDR3aa: CAWSPPDREGYGYTF

v_gene: TRBV21-1
abundance: -
len: 14
j_gene: TRBJ1-4
d_gene: -
CDR3nt: TGTGCCAGCAGCATGCGGACAATTAATGAAAAACTGTTTTTT
CDR3aa: CASSMRTINEKLFF

v_gene: TRBV4-1
abundance: -
len: 12
j_gene: TRBJ1-1
d_gene: -
CDR3nt: TGCGCCAGCAGCCGGAGGGACACTGAAGCTTTCTTT
CDR3aa: CASSRRDTEAFF

v_gene: TRBV28
abundance: -
len: 16
j_gene: TRBJ1-5
d_gene: TRBD1
CDR3nt: TGTGCCAGCAGGAAAGCGTACAGGGGGGGAAATCAGCCCCAGCATTTT
CDR3aa: CASRKAYRGGNQPQHF

v_gene: TRBV9
abundance: -
len: 14
j_gene: TRBJ2-1
d_gene: TRBD1
CDR3nt: TGTGCCAGCAGCGTAGGAGACAGGGCGGGTGAGCAGTTCTTC
CDR3aa: CASSVGDRAGEQFF

v_gene: TRBV28
abundance: -
len: 14
j_gene: TRBJ2-7
d_gene: -
CDR3nt: TGTGCCAGCAGTTTAGGGGGGGGCCAATACGAGCAGTACTTC
CDR3aa: CASSLGGGQYEQYF

v_gene: TRBV19
abundance: -
len: 13
j_gene: TRBJ1-5
d_gene: TRBD1
CDR3nt: TGTGCCAGTAGTTGGGACAGAGCTCAGCCCCAGCATTTT
CDR3aa: CASSWDRAQPQHF

v_gene: TRBV5-6
abundance: few
len: 14
j_gene: TRBJ2-7
d_gene: -
CDR3nt: TGTGCCAGCAGCCCCGGGCCTGTCGCCTACGAGCAGTACTTC
CDR3aa: CASSPGPVAYEQYF

v_gene: TRBV19
abundance: -
len: 12
j_gene: TRBJ1-1
d_gene: -
CDR3nt: TGTGCCAGTAGTAAGCGGGGGACTGAAGCTTTCTTT
CDR3aa: CASSKRGTEAFF

v_gene: TRBV2
abundance: -
len: 14
j_gene: TRBJ2-3
d_gene: -
CDR3nt: TGTGCCAGCAGCCACGGAGGGGGCCCAGATACGCAGTATTTT
CDR3aa: CASSHGGGPDTQYF

v_gene: TRBV6-1
abundance: -
len: 16
j_gene: TRBJ2-4
d_gene: -
CDR3nt: TGTGCCAGCAGTGATTGGGGCAGGGAGGATAAAAACATTCAGTACTTC
CDR3aa: CASSDWGREDKNIQYF

v_gene: TRBV19
abundance: -
len: 14
j_gene: TRBJ1-3
d_gene: -
CDR3nt: TGTGCCAGTAGTATGACCGGGACTGGAAACACCATATATTTT
CDR3aa: CASSMTGTGNTIYF

v_gene: TRBV7-3
abundance: -
len: 14
j_gene: TRBJ1-1
d_gene: -
CDR3nt: TGTGCCAGCAGCTTAATTGGGGGAGGAACTGAAGCTTTCTTT
CDR3aa: CASSLIGGGTEAFF

v_gene: TRBV6-1
abundance: -
len: 13
j_gene: TRBJ1-1
d_gene: -
CDR3nt: TGTGCCAGCAGTGAGGAATGGGGCACTGAAGCTTTCTTT
CDR3aa: CASSEEWGTEAFF

v_gene: TRBV28
abundance: -
len: 19
j_gene: TRBJ2-1
d_gene: -
CDR3nt: TGTGCCAGCAGTTTATGGCGGCGTGGGACTGTCAGCTCCTACAATGAGCAGTTCTTC
CDR3aa: CASSLWRRGTVSSYNEQFF

v_gene: TRBV7-3
abundance: -
len: 15
j_gene: TRBJ2-1
d_gene: TRBD1
CDR3nt: TGTGCCAGCAGCTTAGACAGGGGAGCCTACAATGAGCAGTTCTTC
CDR3aa: CASSLDRGAYNEQFF

v_gene: TRBV19
abundance: -
len: 15
j_gene: TRBJ2-7
d_gene: TRBD1
CDR3nt: TGTGCCAGTAGTAGAGGGACAGGCGAAACCTACGAGCAGTACTTC
CDR3aa: CASSRGTGETYEQYF

v_gene: TRBV2
abundance: -
len: 16
j_gene: TRBJ1-3
d_gene: -
CDR3nt: TGTGCCAGCAGTCTAGATTTCCCGGGCACTGGAAACACCATATATTTT
CDR3aa: CASSLDFPGTGNTIYF

v_gene: TRBV19
abundance: -
len: 12
j_gene: TRBJ2-3
d_gene: -
CDR3nt: TGTGCCAGTAGTACTCGCACAGATACGCAGTATTTT
CDR3aa: CASSTRTDTQYF

v_gene: TRBV2
abundance: -
len: 15
j_gene: TRBJ2-1
d_gene: TRBD2
CDR3nt: TGTGCCAGCAGCTCGACTAGCGGGGGGGCCGGGGAGCAGTTCTTC
CDR3aa: CASSSTSGGAGEQFF

v_gene: TRBV20-1
abundance: -
len: 11
j_gene: TRBJ2-3
d_gene: -
CDR3nt: TGCAGTGCCCTCCCATCGGATACGCAGTATTTT
CDR3aa: CSALPSDTQYF

v_gene: TRBV7-9
abundance: -
len: 15
j_gene: TRBJ2-1
d_gene: -
CDR3nt: TGTGCCAGCAGCGCGACAGGAATCTCCTACAATGAGCAGTTCTTC
CDR3aa: CASSATGISYNEQFF

v_gene: TRBV7-2
abundance: -
len: 16
j_gene: TRBJ1-2
d_gene: -
CDR3nt: TGTGCCAGCAGCTTAGTTTACGGGGGGACGGACTATGGCTACACCTTC
CDR3aa: CASSLVYGGTDYGYTF

v_gene: TRBV4-3
abundance: -
len: 14
j_gene: TRBJ1-1
d_gene: -
CDR3nt: TGCGCCAGCAGCCAAATACGGGCGAACACTGAAGCTTTCTTT
CDR3aa: CASSQIRANTEAFF

v_gene: TRBV5-1
abundance: -
len: 13
j_gene: TRBJ2-1
d_gene: TRBD1
CDR3nt: TGCGCCAGCCAGGGACAGGCCCGCGGGGAGCAGTTCTTC
CDR3aa: CASQGQARGEQFF

v_gene: TRBV6-1
abundance: -
len: 16
j_gene: TRBJ1-6
d_gene: -
CDR3nt: TGTGCCAGCAGTGAAGTCGTGGGGGCACTGAATTCACCCCTCCACTTT
CDR3aa: CASSEVVGALNSPLHF

v_gene: TRBV2
abundance: -
len: 14
j_gene: TRBJ1-1
d_gene: TRBD1
CDR3nt: TGTGCCAGCACCCCGGACAGGGTGGGCACTGAAGCTTTCTTT
CDR3aa: CASTPDRVGTEAFF

v_gene: TRBV5-1
abundance: once
len: 14
j_gene: TRBJ1-1
d_gene: -
CDR3nt: TGCGCCAGCAGTTACGGGGCGGAGGTCACTGAAGCTTTCTTT
CDR3aa: CASSYGAEVTEAFF

v_gene: TRBV4-2
abundance: -
len: 11
j_gene: TRBJ1-2
d_gene: -
CDR3nt: TGTGCCAGCAGCGACCGAGGGGGCTACACCTTC
CDR3aa: CASSDRGGYTF

v_gene: TRBV7-9
abundance: once
len: 15
j_gene: TRBJ1-5
d_gene: -
CDR3nt: TGTGCCAGCAGTTGGACCCGGGACGAAGGGCAGCCCCAGCATTTT
CDR3aa: CASSWTRDEGQPQHF

v_gene: TRBV28
abundance: -
len: 15
j_gene: TRBJ1-4
d_gene: -
CDR3nt: TGTGCCAGCAGCGCCAGAGGTGCAACTAATGAAAAACTGTTTTTT
CDR3aa: CASSARGATNEKLFF

v_gene: TRBV7-2
abundance: -
len: 15
j_gene: TRBJ1-2
d_gene: -
CDR3nt: TGTGCCAGCAGCTTAATGGTGGGGGCATACTATGGCTACACCTTC
CDR3aa: CASSLMVGAYYGYTF

v_gene: TRBV5-5
abundance: -
len: 18
j_gene: TRBJ2-4
d_gene: -
CDR3nt: TGTGCCAGCAGCTTGAGGAAGGATCCCAACCTAGCCAAAAACATTCAGTACTTC
CDR3aa: CASSLRKDPNLAKNIQYF

v_gene: TRBV7-8
abundance: -
len: 14
j_gene: TRBJ2-5
d_gene: -
CDR3nt: TGTGCCAGCAGCCGAGGACAGACCCAAGAGACCCAGTACTTC
CDR3aa: CASSRGQTQETQYF

v_gene: TRBV19
abundance: -
len: 16
j_gene: TRBJ2-1
d_gene: TRBD2
CDR3nt: TGTGCCAGTAGTATAGCCCACGGGGAGGGGAACAATGAGCAGTTCTTC
CDR3aa: CASSIAHGEGNNEQFF

v_gene: TRBV19
abundance: -
len: 14
j_gene: TRBJ1-1
d_gene: -
CDR3nt: TGTGCCAGTAGTATAGGACAAGCGAACACTGAAGCTTTCTTT
CDR3aa: CASSIGQANTEAFF